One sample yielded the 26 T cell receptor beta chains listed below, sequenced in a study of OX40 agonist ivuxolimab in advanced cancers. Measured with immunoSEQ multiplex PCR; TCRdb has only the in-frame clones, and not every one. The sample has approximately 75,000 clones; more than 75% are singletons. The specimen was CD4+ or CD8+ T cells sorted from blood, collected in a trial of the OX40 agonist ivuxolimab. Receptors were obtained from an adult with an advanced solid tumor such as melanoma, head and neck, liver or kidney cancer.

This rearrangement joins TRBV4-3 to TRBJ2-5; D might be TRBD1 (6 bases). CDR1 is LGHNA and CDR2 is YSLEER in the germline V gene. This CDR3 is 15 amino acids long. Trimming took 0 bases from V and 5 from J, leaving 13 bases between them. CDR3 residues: CASSQDNTGMETQYF. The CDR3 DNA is TGCGCCAGCAGCCAAGATAACACAGGGATGGAGACCCAGTACTTC.

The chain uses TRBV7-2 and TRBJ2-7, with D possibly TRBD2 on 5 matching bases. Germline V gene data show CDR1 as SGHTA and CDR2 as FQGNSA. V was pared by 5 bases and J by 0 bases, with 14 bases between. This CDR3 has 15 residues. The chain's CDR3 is CASSQGSAASYEQYF. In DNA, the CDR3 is TGTGCCAGCAGCCAAGGGAGCGCAGCCTCCTACGAGCAGTACTTC.

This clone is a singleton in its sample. Here the CDR3 reads CASSPWGGTSDTQYF. As DNA, the CDR3 is TGTGCCAGCAGCCCCTGGGGGGGGACATCAGATACGCAGTATTTT. The V call is TRBV4-2, the J call TRBJ2-3; tentative D call: TRBD2 (7 bases). This CDR3 spans 15 amino acids. V lost 4 bases, J lost 4 bases, and 15 bases lay in between. Germline V CDR1 and CDR2: LGHNA, YNFKEQ.

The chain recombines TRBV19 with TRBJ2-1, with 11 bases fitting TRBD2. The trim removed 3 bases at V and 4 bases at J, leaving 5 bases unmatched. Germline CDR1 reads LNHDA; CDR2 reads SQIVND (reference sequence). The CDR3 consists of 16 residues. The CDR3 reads CASSISLAGGYNEQFF. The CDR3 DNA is TGTGCCAGTAGTATCAGTCTAGCGGGGGGTTACAATGAGCAGTTCTTC.

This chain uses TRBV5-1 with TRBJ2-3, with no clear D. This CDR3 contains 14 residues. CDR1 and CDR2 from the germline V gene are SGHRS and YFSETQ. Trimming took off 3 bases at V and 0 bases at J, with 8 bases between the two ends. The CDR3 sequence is CASSSSWSTDTQYF. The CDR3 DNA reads TGCGCCAGCAGCTCATCGTGGAGCACAGATACGCAGTATTTT.

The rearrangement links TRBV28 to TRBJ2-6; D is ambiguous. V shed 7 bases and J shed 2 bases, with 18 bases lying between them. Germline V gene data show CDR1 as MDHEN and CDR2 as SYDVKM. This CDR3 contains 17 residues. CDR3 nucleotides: TGTGCCAGCACCGATAACCTTGGTGTAGCTGGGGCCAACGTCCTGACTTTC. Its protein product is CASTDNLGVAGANVLTF. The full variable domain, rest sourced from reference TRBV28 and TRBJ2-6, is DVKVTQSSRYLVKRTGEKVFLECVQDMDHENMFWYRQDPGLGLRLIYFSYDVKMKEKGDIPEGYSVSREKKERFSLILESASTNQTSMYLCASTDNLGVAGANVLTFGAGSRLTVL.

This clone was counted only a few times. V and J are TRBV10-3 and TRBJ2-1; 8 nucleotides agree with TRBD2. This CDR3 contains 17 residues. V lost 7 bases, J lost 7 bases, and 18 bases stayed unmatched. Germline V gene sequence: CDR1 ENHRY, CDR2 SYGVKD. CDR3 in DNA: TGTGCCATCACCGGGGGGGGAGGCAGCGGGAGTTTTAATGAGCAGTTCTTC. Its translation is CAITGGGGSGSFNEQFF.

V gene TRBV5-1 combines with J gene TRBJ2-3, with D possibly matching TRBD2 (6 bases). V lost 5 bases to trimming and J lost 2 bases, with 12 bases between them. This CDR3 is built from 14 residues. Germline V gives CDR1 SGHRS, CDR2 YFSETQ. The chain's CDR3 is CASRVEGPTDTQYF. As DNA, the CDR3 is TGCGCCAGCAGAGTGGAGGGCCCCACAGATACGCAGTATTTT. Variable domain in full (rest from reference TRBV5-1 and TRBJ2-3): KAGVTQTPRYLIKTRGQQVTLSCSPISGHRSVSWYQQTPGQGLQFLFEYFSETQRNKGNFPGRFSGRQFSNSRSEMNVSTLELGDSALYLCASRVEGPTDTQYFGPGTRLTVL.

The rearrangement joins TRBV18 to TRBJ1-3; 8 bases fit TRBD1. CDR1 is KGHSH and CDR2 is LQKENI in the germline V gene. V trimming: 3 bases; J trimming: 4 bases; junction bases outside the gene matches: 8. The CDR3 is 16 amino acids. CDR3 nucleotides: TGTGCCAGCTCACCCCAGGGGGCCCCAACAGGAAACACCATATATTTT. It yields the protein CASSPQGAPTGNTIYF.

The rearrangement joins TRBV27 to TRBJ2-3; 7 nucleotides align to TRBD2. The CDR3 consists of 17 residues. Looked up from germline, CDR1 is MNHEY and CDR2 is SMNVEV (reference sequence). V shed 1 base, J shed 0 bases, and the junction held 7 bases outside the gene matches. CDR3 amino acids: CASSLYPASGSTDTQYF. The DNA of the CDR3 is TGTGCCAGCAGTTTATATCCAGCTAGCGGTAGCACAGATACGCAGTATTTT.

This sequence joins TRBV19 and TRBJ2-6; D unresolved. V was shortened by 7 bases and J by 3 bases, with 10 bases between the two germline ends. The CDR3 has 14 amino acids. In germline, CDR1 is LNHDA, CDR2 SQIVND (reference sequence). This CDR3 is CASNAGSGANVLTF. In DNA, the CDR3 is TGTGCCAGTAACGCAGGCAGTGGGGCCAACGTCCTGACTTTC.

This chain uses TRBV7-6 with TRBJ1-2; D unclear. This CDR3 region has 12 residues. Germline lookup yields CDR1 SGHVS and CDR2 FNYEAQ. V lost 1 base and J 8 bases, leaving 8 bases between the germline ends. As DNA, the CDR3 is TGTGCCAGCAGCTTAGGAGTGGGAGGCTACACCTTC. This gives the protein CASSLGVGGYTF. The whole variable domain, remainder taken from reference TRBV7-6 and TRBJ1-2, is GAGVSQSPRYKVTKRGQDVALRCDPISGHVSLYWYRQALGQGPEFLTYFNYEAQQDKSGLPNDRFSAERPEGSISTLTIQRTEQRDSAMYRCASSLGVGGYTFGSGTRLTVV.

CDR3 sequence: CASSQDQGETQYF. Written as DNA, the CDR3 is TGTGCCAGCAGCCAAGATCAGGGAGAGACCCAGTACTTC. The chain carries TRBV4-2 and TRBJ2-5; D might be TRBD1 (5 bases). Germline V lookup: CDR1 LGHNA, CDR2 YNFKEQ. Trimming pared 0 bases from V and 4 bases from J, leaving 6 bases between. The CDR3 has 13 amino acids.

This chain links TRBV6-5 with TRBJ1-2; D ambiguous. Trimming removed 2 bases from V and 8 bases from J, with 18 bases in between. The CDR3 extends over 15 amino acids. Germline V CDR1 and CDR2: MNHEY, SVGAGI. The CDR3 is CASSYGSPAGGGYTF. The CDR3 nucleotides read TGTGCCAGCAGTTACGGGTCGCCGGCTGGAGGGGGCTACACCTTC.

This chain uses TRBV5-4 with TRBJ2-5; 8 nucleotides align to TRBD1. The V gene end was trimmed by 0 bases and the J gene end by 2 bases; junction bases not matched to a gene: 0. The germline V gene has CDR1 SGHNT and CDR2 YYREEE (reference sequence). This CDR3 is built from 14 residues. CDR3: CASSLDRGQETQYF. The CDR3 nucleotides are TGTGCCAGCAGCTTGGACAGGGGGCAAGAGACCCAGTACTTC.

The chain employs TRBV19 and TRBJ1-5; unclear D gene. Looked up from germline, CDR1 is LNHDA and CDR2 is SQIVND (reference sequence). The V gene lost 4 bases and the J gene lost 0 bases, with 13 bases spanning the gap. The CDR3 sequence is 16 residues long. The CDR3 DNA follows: TGTGCCAGTAGTACTCTCGGACCCTTTAGCAATCAGCCCCAGCATTTT. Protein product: CASSTLGPFSNQPQHF.

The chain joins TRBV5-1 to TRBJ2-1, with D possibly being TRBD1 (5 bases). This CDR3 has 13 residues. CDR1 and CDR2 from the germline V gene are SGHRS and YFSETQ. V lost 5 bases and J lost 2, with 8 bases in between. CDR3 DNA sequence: TGCGCCAGCAGTGACAGCACCTACAATGAGCAGTTCTTC. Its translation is CASSDSTYNEQFF.

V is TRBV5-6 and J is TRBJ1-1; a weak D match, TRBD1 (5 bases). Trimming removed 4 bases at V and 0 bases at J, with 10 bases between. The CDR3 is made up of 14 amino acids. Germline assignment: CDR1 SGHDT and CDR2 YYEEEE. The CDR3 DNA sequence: TGTGCCAGCAGCCCCTCAGGGATGAACACTGAAGCTTTCTTT. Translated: CASSPSGMNTEAFF.

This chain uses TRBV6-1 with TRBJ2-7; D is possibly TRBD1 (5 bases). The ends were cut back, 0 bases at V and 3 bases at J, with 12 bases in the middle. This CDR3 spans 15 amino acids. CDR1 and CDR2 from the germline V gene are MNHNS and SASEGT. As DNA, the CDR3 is TGTGCCAGCAGTGAAGCTAGTCAGGGATTCTACGAGCAGTACTTC. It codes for CASSEASQGFYEQYF.

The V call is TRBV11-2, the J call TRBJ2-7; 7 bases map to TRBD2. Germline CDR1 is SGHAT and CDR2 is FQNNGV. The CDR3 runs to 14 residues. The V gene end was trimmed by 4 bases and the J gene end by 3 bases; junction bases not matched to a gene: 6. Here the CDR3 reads CASSSRLADYEQYF. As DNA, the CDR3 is TGTGCCAGCAGCTCCCGACTAGCCGACTACGAGCAGTACTTC. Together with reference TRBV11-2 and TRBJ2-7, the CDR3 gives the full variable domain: EAGVAQSPRYKIIEKRQSVAFWCNPISGHATLYWYQQILGQGPKLLIQFQNNGVVDDSQLPKDRFSAERLKGVDSTLKIQPAKLEDSAVYLCASSSRLADYEQYFGPGTRLTVT.

The CDR3 protein is CASSHAGSAYEQYF. CDR3 bases: TGCGCCAGCAGCCACGCCGGGAGCGCTTACGAGCAGTACTTC. The chain combines TRBV4-1 with TRBJ2-7; D perhaps matches TRBD2 (6 bases). Trimming removed 3 bases from V and 4 bases from J, with 13 bases in between. The CDR3 has 14 amino acids. Germline V CDR1 and CDR2: MGHRA, YSYEKL.

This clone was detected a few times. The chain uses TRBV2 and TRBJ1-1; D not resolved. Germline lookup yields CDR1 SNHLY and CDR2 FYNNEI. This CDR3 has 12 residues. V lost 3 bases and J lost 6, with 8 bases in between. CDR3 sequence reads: CASSDSGPEAFF. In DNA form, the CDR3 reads TGTGCCAGCAGTGATAGTGGACCTGAAGCTTTCTTT.

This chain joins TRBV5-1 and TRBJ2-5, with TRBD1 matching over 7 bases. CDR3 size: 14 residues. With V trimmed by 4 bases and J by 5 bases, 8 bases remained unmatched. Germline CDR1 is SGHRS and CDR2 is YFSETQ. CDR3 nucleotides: TGCGCCAGCAGCCAGGGACAGCCCGGGGAGACCCAGTACTTC. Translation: CASSQGQPGETQYF.

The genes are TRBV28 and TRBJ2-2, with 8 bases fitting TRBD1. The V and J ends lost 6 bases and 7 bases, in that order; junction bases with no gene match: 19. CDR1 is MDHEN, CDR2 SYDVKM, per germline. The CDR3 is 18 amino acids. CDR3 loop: CASRPHRGAGGQGGELFF. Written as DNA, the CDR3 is TGTGCCAGCAGGCCCCATAGGGGGGCAGGGGGCCAAGGCGGGGAGCTGTTTTTT.

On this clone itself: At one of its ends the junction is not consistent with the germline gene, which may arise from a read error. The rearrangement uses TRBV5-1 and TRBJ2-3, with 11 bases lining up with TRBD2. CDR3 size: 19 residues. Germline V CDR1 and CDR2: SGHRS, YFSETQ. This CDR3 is CASTLIPGLAGGGTDTQYF. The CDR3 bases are TGCGCCAGCACCTTGATCCCGGGGCTAGCGGGGGGCGGCACAGATACGCAGTATTTT.

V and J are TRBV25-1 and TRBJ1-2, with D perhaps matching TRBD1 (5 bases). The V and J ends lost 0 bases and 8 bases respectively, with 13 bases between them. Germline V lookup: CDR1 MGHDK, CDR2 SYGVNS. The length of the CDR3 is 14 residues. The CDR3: CASSEYIQRDGYTF. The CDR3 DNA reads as TGTGCCAGCAGTGAATATATTCAGAGGGACGGCTACACCTTC.